This T cell receptor (beta chain) emerged from a study of blood T cell repertoires in COVID-19. Background on the study: There were acute and convalescent COVID-19 samples, and they came from the United States, Italy and Spain.

Those enrolled in Seattle joined during active infection and were followed longitudinally afterward. This CDR3 spans 13 amino acids. Germline loops: CDR1 MDHEN, CDR2 SYDVKM. Trimming removed 3 bases from V and 5 bases from J, with 10 bases in between. Repertoires were generated with immunoSEQ multiplex PCR, while TCRdb's copy carries only in-frame clones and drops some. The sample has more than 350,000 clones; roughly 86% are singletons. V usage is TRBV28 and J usage is TRBJ2-5; weak D call: TRBD2 (5 bases). Sequencing used peripheral blood. The clonotype was recovered from a woman aged 30 to 39 with COVID-19, enrolled during active disease. The CDR3 region has the DNA TGTGCCAGCAGTTTGTGGGAGAGGGAGACCCAGTACTTC. This translates into CASSLWERETQYF. Variable domain in full (rest from reference TRBV28 and TRBJ2-5): DVKVTQSSRYLVKRTGEKVFLECVQDMDHENMFWYRQDPGLGLRLIYFSYDVKMKEKGDIPEGYSVSREKKERFSLILESASTNQTSMYLCASSLWERETQYFGPGTRLLVL.